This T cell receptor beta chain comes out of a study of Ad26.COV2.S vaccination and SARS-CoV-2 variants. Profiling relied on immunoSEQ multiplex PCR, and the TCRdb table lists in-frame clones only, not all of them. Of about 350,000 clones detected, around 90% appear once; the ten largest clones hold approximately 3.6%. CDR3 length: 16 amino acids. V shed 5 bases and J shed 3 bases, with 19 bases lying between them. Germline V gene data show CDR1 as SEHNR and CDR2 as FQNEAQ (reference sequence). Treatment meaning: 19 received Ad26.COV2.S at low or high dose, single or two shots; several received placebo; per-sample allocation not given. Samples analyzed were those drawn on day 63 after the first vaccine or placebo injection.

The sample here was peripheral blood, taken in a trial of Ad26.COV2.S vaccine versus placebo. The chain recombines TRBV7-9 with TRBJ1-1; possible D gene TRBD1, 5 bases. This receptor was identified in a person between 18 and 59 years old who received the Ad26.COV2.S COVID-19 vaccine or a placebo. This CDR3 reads CASSHPRGNEDTEAFF. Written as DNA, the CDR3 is TGTGCCAGCAGCCACCCCCGGGGCAACGAGGACACTGAAGCTTTCTTT.